The 29 T cell receptor beta chains below all came from one sample that was sequenced in a study of cytomegalovirus exposure and HLA in healthy donors. Libraries were prepared by immunoSEQ multiplex PCR; TCRdb keeps only in-frame clonotypes and omits some of them. The top ten hold about 4% of the sample, which has tens of thousands of clones, about 94% seen once. Sequenced material: PBMCs. The receptor source for this set is a man aged 18 to 29 in good health and CMV-seropositive.

The rearrangement links TRBV28 to TRBJ2-2, with a possible D match to TRBD2 (6 bases). V lost 8 bases to trimming and J lost 2 bases, with 18 bases between them. The CDR3 covers 16 residues. The germline gives CDR1 MDHEN, CDR2 SYDVKM. The CDR3 sequence is CASWESGGSNTGELFF. The CDR3 bases are TGTGCCAGCTGGGAGTCTGGGGGGTCTAACACCGGGGAGCTGTTTTTT.

This clone has only one observation. The chain links TRBV6-5 to TRBJ1-4; no firm D call. Trimming removed 0 bases from V and 7 bases from J, with 15 bases in between. The CDR3 loop spans 16 amino acids. The germline gives CDR1 MNHEY, CDR2 SVGAGI. The DNA of the CDR3 is TGTGCCAGCAGTTACTCGGTACGGGTAGTTGGTGAAAAACTGTTTTTT. This translates into CASSYSVRVVGEKLFF.

This chain uses TRBV19 with TRBJ1-5; no definite D call. V was cut by 4 bases and J by 0 bases, with 13 bases left in between. The germline gives CDR1 LNHDA, CDR2 SQIVND (reference sequence). CDR3 length equals 16 residues. As DNA, the CDR3 is TGTGCCAGTAGTACCCTCGGGTTCTATAGCAATCAGCCCCAGCATTTT. Its protein product is CASSTLGFYSNQPQHF.

The chain is built from TRBV28 and TRBJ2-1, with D tentatively TRBD2 (6 bases). V was cut by 7 bases and J by 8 bases, with 18 bases left in between. In germline, CDR1 is MDHEN, CDR2 SYDVKM. The length of the CDR3 is 14 residues. The CDR3 protein is CASKPLGGPDEQFF. CDR3 nucleotides: TGTGCCAGCAAACCCCTCGGAGGGCCTGATGAGCAGTTCTTC.

This sequence joins TRBV11-1 and TRBJ1-1, with a tentative D call TRBD1 (6 bases). V gave up 5 bases and J gave up 0 bases, with 16 bases separating them. Germline V gene data show CDR1 as SGHAT and CDR2 as FQDESV (reference sequence). The CDR3 totals 16 residues. The CDR3 bases are TGTGCCAGCAGCGACACTAGGGGGGGCCTGAACACTGAAGCTTTCTTT. Translated, it gives CASSDTRGGLNTEAFF.

The genes are TRBV6-1 and TRBJ2-7; 9 nucleotides agree with TRBD2. V shed 7 bases and J 4 bases; nucleotides not matched to a gene: 8. CDR3 length: 14 residues. Germline assignment: CDR1 MNHNS and CDR2 SASEGT. The chain's CDR3 is CASKIAGVGYEQYF. The CDR3 DNA is TGTGCCAGCAAGATAGCGGGAGTAGGATACGAGCAGTACTTC.

The V and J genes are TRBV7-6 and TRBJ2-1; tentative D call: TRBD2 (6 bases). The germline V gene has CDR1 SGHVS and CDR2 FNYEAQ. V was pared by 1 base and J by 5 bases, with 12 bases between. This CDR3 has 15 residues. The CDR3, as DNA: TGTGCCAGCAGCTTAGGAACAGGAGGGGACAATGAGCAGTTCTTC. It translates to CASSLGTGGDNEQFF.

The table lists this clone with a count of one. The germline gene is not matched at one end of the junction; a read error may be the cause. This chain joins TRBV2 and TRBJ2-7; 7 bases match TRBD1. Germline V lookup: CDR1 SNHLY, CDR2 FYNNEI. The CDR3 has 14 residues. The CDR3 spells CASREDRVGDEQYF. Here the CDR3 DNA reads TGTGCCAGCAGGGAAGACAGGGTCGGGGACGAGCAGTACTTC.

This clone has a single count. The chain uses TRBV28 and TRBJ2-7, with 8 nucleotides matching TRBD1. V trimming: 6 bases; J trimming: 2 bases; junction bases outside the gene matches: 3. Germline V gives CDR1 MDHEN, CDR2 SYDVKM. The CDR3 is 13 amino acids. Here the CDR3 DNA reads TGTGCCAGCAGCCCAGGGGGCACCTACGAGCAGTACTTC. Translating gives CASSPGGTYEQYF.

This clone occurred a few times. This chain connects TRBV7-2 to TRBJ2-3; 7 nucleotides line up with TRBD2. Per the germline V gene, CDR1 is SGHTA and CDR2 is FQGNSA. Trimming took 8 bases from V and 0 from J; bases not matched to a gene: 8. This CDR3 has 15 residues. This CDR3 is CASAGDYLSTDTQYF. Written as DNA, the CDR3 is TGTGCCAGCGCGGGGGACTATCTTAGCACAGATACGCAGTATTTT.

This clone appeared once. This sequence joins TRBV6-5 and TRBJ2-7, with D perhaps matching TRBD1 (5 bases). Trimming removed 6 bases from V and 3 bases from J, with 12 bases in between. CDR3 size: 13 residues. CDR1 and CDR2 from the germline V gene are MNHEY and SVGAGI. This chain's CDR3 is CASRGPEYYEQYF. The CDR3 DNA reads TGTGCCAGCAGGGGGCCTGAATACTACGAGCAGTACTTC.

The chain joins TRBV6-4 to TRBJ2-1; TRBD1 aligns across 10 bases. The CDR3 extends over 15 amino acids. V dropped 5 bases and J dropped 2; count of bases not matched to a gene: 3. Germline V gene data show CDR1 as MRHNA and CDR2 as SNTAGT. The CDR3 DNA is TGTGCCAGCAGTCGACAGGGGGCCACCTACAATGAGCAGTTCTTC. Translation gives CASSRQGATYNEQFF.

V is TRBV28 and J is TRBJ2-7, with D tentatively TRBD1 (6 bases). Trimming cost V 5 bases and J 3 bases, with 20 bases left between them. The V gene's germline CDR1 is MDHEN and CDR2 SYDVKM. CDR3 length equals 16 residues. The CDR3: CASSPHQAGASYEQYF. The CDR3 DNA reads as TGTGCCAGCAGTCCACATCAGGCAGGGGCTAGCTACGAGCAGTACTTC.

The chain carries TRBV7-9 and TRBJ1-1; no definite D call. The germline gives CDR1 SEHNR, CDR2 FQNEAQ (reference sequence). This CDR3 spans 12 amino acids. The V end was cut by 4 bases, the J end by 3 bases, with 6 bases between. The CDR3 loop reads CASSSEYTEAFF. CDR3 DNA sequence: TGTGCCAGCAGCTCTGAGTACACTGAAGCTTTCTTT.

The CDR3: CSVVVQVLGNTIYF. The CDR3 DNA reads TGCAGCGTTGTCGTACAGGTCCTCGGAAACACCATATATTTT. The chain couples TRBV29-1 to TRBJ1-3; the D gene is possibly TRBD1 (5 bases). The V and J ends lost 4 bases and 4 bases respectively, with 14 bases between them. The germline V gene has CDR1 SQVTM and CDR2 ANQGSEA. This CDR3 spans 14 amino acids.

The chain joins TRBV5-1 to TRBJ2-3; D not certain. V gave up 3 bases and J gave up 6 bases, with 8 bases separating them. The CDR3 totals 12 residues. Germline V gene lookup returns CDR1 SGHRS and CDR2 YFSETQ. CDR3 protein: CASSSASDTQYF. Written as DNA, the CDR3 is TGCGCCAGCAGCTCAGCGTCTGATACGCAGTATTTT.

This chain connects TRBV4-1 to TRBJ1-5; D remains ambiguous. The CDR3 runs to 18 residues. The V and J ends lost 0 bases and 0 bases respectively, with 15 bases between them. The germline V gene has CDR1 MGHRA and CDR2 YSYEKL. The CDR3 DNA reads as TGCGCCAGCAGCCAAGATCTGTCTGCCCTACTTAGCAATCAGCCCCAGCATTTT. The encoded protein is CASSQDLSALLSNQPQHF.

The chain is built from TRBV28 and TRBJ1-5; D not resolved. Trimming took 10 bases from V and 0 from J, leaving 13 bases between them. Germline V gives CDR1 MDHEN, CDR2 SYDVKM. There are 14 residues in the CDR3. CDR3 loop: CAISRGHSNQPQHF. The CDR3 DNA is TGTGCCATCTCCCGGGGTCATAGCAATCAGCCCCAGCATTTT.

The chain links TRBV4-3 to TRBJ2-7; D gene unclear. Germline assignment: CDR1 LGHNA and CDR2 YSLEER. This CDR3 is 15 amino acids long. The germline V and J ends were trimmed by 0 bases and 0 bases, with 9 bases remaining between them. In DNA form, the CDR3 reads TGCGCCAGCAGCCAAGATTTTGGTAGCTCCTACGAGCAGTACTTC. It translates to CASSQDFGSSYEQYF.

The chain joins TRBV6-1 to TRBJ2-3; D may be TRBD2 (5 bases). V gave up 2 bases and J gave up 6 bases, with 18 bases separating them. CDR3 length: 16 amino acids. Germline V gene data show CDR1 as MNHNS and CDR2 as SASEGT. The CDR3 nucleotides are TGTGCCAGCAGTGAACGGGGTCTCTTATTTTTGGATACGCAGTATTTT. This encodes CASSERGLLFLDTQYF.

The V and J genes are TRBV28 and TRBJ1-4, with a tentative D call TRBD1 (5 bases). CDR1 is MDHEN and CDR2 is SYDVKM in the germline V gene. Trimming took 3 bases from V and 7 from J, leaving 18 bases between them. The length of the CDR3 is 16 residues. The CDR3 loop is CASSLISETASEKLFF. CDR3 sequence (DNA): TGTGCCAGCAGTTTGATCTCTGAGACAGCGAGTGAAAAACTGTTTTTT.

V gene TRBV9 combines with J gene TRBJ2-6; 9 bases match TRBD1. V shed 3 bases, J shed 2 bases, and the junction held 6 bases outside the gene matches. Germline assignment: CDR1 SGDLS and CDR2 YYNGEE. CDR3 length: 17 amino acids. The CDR3: CASSALGQGAGANVLTF. The CDR3 coding sequence is TGTGCCAGCAGCGCCCTGGGACAGGGAGCTGGGGCCAACGTCCTGACTTTC.

V gene TRBV11-2 combines with J gene TRBJ2-7; a weak D match, TRBD1 (6 bases). This CDR3 spans 14 amino acids. Per the germline V gene, CDR1 is SGHAT and CDR2 is FQNNGV. The ends were cut back, 1 base at V and 1 base at J, with 8 bases in the middle. CDR3 nucleotides: TGTGCCAGCAGCTTAGGGGGGCCTTCCTACGAGCAGTACTTC. Amino acids: CASSLGGPSYEQYF.

This chain connects TRBV5-4 to TRBJ2-7, with D perhaps TRBD1 (6 bases). CDR1 SGHNT and CDR2 YYREEE come from the germline V gene (reference sequence). CDR3 length equals 14 residues. The V end was cut by 4 bases, the J end by 1 base, with 12 bases between. As DNA, the CDR3 is TGTGCCAGCAGCACGGACAGTGTATCCTACGAGCAGTACTTC. Translating it yields CASSTDSVSYEQYF.

V gene TRBV7-8 combines with J gene TRBJ1-1, with a tentative D call TRBD1 (6 bases). CDR1 SGHVS and CDR2 FQNEAQ come from the germline V gene. Deletions cut 5 bases from V and 6 bases from J, with 10 bases between. The CDR3 contains 12 residues. The CDR3 region has the DNA TGTGCCAGCAGCGTACAGGGAGCTGAAGCTTTCTTT. Its protein product is CASSVQGAEAFF.

The chain is built from TRBV28 and TRBJ1-1, with 9 bases aligning to TRBD1. Looked up from germline, CDR1 is MDHEN and CDR2 is SYDVKM. Germline trimming cut 4 bases from V and 1 base from J; bases unmatched to any gene: 4. This CDR3 spans 15 amino acids. In nucleotides, the CDR3 is TGTGCCAGCAGTTATGGGGACAGGGAGAACACTGAAGCTTTCTTT. It translates to CASSYGDRENTEAFF.

The genes are TRBV6-1 and TRBJ2-1, with a tentative D call TRBD1 (6 bases). Germline CDR1 MNHNS, CDR2 SASEGT. Trimming took 3 bases from V and 9 from J, leaving 21 bases between them. The CDR3 runs 16 residues. The CDR3 nucleotides read TGTGCCAGCAGTGACTTCCAACCGTTAACAGGGAGTGAGCAGTTCTTC. It is translated as CASSDFQPLTGSEQFF.

The chain links TRBV10-2 to TRBJ1-1, with a tentative D call TRBD1 (6 bases). CDR3 length equals 15 residues. Between the trimmed V and J ends, which lost 3 bases and 3 bases, there was a span of 14 bases. Germline CDR1 and CDR2: WSHSY and SAAADI. This CDR3 is CASSDGAGADTEAFF. CDR3 nucleotide sequence: TGCGCCAGCAGTGATGGGGCAGGGGCTGACACTGAAGCTTTCTTT.

As DNA, the CDR3 is TGTGCCAGCAGCTTTAGGCGGGGGCGAAGCAATCAGCCCCAGCATTTT. It specifies CASSFRRGRSNQPQHF. The chain combines TRBV5-6 with TRBJ1-5, with a weak D call TRBD1 (6 bases). The V and J ends lost 2 bases and 1 base respectively, with 13 bases between them. The CDR3 is made up of 16 amino acids. Germline CDR1 is SGHDT and CDR2 is YYEEEE. Filled out from reference TRBV5-6 and TRBJ1-5, the complete variable domain reads DAGVTQSPTHLIKTRGQQVTLRCSPKSGHDTVSWYQQALGQGPQFIFQYYEEEERQRGNFPDRFSGHQFPNYSSELNVNALLLGDSALYLCASSFRRGRSNQPQHFGDGTRLSIL.